The present T cell receptor beta chain was sequenced within a study of long-term antiretroviral therapy in people with HIV. Study-wide results and caveats: With ART, diversity went up but was still lower than in transplant donor controls. There were no data on ART adherence, viral resistance or therapy changes, a gap that limits inferences about post-ART repertoire changes.

The CDR3 is made up of 15 amino acids. CDR1 is SGHRS and CDR2 is YFSETQ in the germline V gene. The V gene lost 4 bases and the J gene lost 2 bases, with 15 bases spanning the gap. Samples were assayed with immunoSEQ v3.0 at survey level. Sequencing aimed at roughly 35,000-55,000 T-cell genomes per sample. Produced via immunoSEQ multiplex PCR; TCRdb's table is partial and in-frame only. The sample lists 20,000 to 25,000 clones; 86% were seen once. Worth noting for this clone: Its specificity is unknown.

The chain carries TRBV5-1 and TRBJ2-5; no clear D. Source: unsorted PBMCs, taken 1.3 years after starting antiretroviral therapy. The receptor was isolated from a man aged 55-75 years with HIV. CDR3 protein: CASSGSQREQETQYF. The DNA of the CDR3 is TGCGCCAGCAGCGGCAGCCAAAGAGAACAAGAGACCCAGTACTTC.